This TCR beta chain was profiled in a study of control samples from healthy donors and cancer patients. Assay used: immunoSEQ multiplex PCR; TCRdb lists only in-frame clones, some missing. The repertoire holds 150,000 to 200,000 clones, with 90% to 95% as singletons. This CDR3 comprises 15 residues. Germline V gene data show CDR1 as MDHEN and CDR2 as SYDVKM. J gave up 1 base and V 2 bases, and 4 bases lay outside the gene matches. This clonotype was sampled from a young man in good health. Sequenced input: blood. The rearrangement links TRBV28 to TRBJ1-1; 7 bases map to TRBD1. This chain's CDR3 is CASSLTDRANTEAFF. The DNA of the CDR3 is TGTGCCAGCAGTTTAACTGACAGGGCGAACACTGAAGCTTTCTTT. Based on the CDR3 plus reference TRBV28 and TRBJ1-1, the full variable domain is DVKVTQSSRYLVKRTGEKVFLECVQDMDHENMFWYRQDPGLGLRLIYFSYDVKMKEKGDIPEGYSVSREKKERFSLILESASTNQTSMYLCASSLTDRANTEAFFGQGTRLTVV.